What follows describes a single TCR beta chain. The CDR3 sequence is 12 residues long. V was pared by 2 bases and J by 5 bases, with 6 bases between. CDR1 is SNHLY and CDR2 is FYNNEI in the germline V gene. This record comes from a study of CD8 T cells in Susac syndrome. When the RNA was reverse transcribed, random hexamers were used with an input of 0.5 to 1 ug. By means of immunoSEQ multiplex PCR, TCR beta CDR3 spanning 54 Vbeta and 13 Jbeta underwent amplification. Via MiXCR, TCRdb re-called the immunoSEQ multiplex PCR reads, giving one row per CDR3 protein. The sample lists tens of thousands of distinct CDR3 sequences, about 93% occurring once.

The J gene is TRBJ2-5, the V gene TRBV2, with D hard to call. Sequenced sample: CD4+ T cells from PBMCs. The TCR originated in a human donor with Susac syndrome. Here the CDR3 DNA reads TGTGCCAGCAGTGAATGGGTGGAGACCCAGTACTTC. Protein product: CASSEWVETQYF.